The T cell receptor beta chain under discussion was sequenced for a study of blood T cell repertoires in COVID-19. Trimming cost V 7 bases and J 1 base, with 14 bases left between them. The V gene's germline CDR1 is MNHNY and CDR2 SVGAGI (reference sequence). The CDR3 is made up of 14 amino acids. Here immunoSEQ multiplex PCR was the method, and the copy in TCRdb shows in-frame clones only, minus some. The sample carries approximately 190,000 clones, roughly 79% recorded once. This clonotype originated in a human donor with acute or convalescent COVID-19. The donor label of this sample is uncertain. The chain uses TRBV6-6 and TRBJ2-7; tentatively, D is TRBD2 (6 bases). The sample consisted of peripheral blood. The CDR3 DNA follows: TGTGCCAGCACAAAACAGGAGGGTTCCTACGAGCAGTACTTC. Its protein is CASTKQEGSYEQYF.